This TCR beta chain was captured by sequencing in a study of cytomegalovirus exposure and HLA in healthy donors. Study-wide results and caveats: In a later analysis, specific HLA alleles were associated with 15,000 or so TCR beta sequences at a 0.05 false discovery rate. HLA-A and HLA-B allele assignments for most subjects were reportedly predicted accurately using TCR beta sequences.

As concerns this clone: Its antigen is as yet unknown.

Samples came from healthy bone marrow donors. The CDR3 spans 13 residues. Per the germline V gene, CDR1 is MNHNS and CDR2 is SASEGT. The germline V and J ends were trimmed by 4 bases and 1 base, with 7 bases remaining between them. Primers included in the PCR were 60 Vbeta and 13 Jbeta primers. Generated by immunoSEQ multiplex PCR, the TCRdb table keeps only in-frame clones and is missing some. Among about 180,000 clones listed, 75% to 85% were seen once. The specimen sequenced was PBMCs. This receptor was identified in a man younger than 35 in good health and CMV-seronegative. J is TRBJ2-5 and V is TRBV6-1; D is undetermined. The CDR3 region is CASSGSSQETQYF. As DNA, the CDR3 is TGTGCCAGCAGTGGGTCCAGCCAAGAGACCCAGTACTTC.